This T cell receptor (beta chain) was identified in a study of CD8+CD57+ T cells in acquired aplastic anemia. V was trimmed by 0 bases and J by 3 bases, leaving 11 bases between them. Germline CDR1 reads DFQATT; CDR2 reads SNEGSKA (reference sequence). CDR3 length: 15 residues. For CDR3 and TCR beta VDJ profiling, genomic DNA was the template used. Using its own MiXCR run on the reads, TCRdb lists one record per CDR3 protein. The repertoire holds some 290,000 distinct CDR3 sequences, with 45% to 70% as singletons. This clonotype was sampled from a human donor with severe aplastic anemia or a healthy control (not recorded which). This chain links TRBV20-1 with TRBJ2-2; TRBD1 is a possible D gene (5 bases). The source material was sorted CD4+, CD8+, or CD8+CD57+ T cells (not recorded which) from PBMCs. The CDR3 sequence is CSARDVDSYTGELFF. The CDR3 DNA reads TGCAGTGCTAGAGATGTCGACAGTTACACCGGGGAGCTGTTTTTT.